A single sample gave rise to the 5 T cell receptor beta chains below, sequenced in a study of regulatory T cells in long-lasting Graves disease. Through Arm-PCR of CDR3 regions and iRepertoire HTBI primers, TCR beta libraries were built. TCRdb reprocessed the multiplex PCR reads via MiXCR and lists one record per CDR3 protein. Of roughly 500,000 distinct CDR3 sequences in the sample, about 13% were seen once. Sample time point: newly diagnosed GD, antithyroid drugs for less than 3 months. Preparation of the TCR library used RNA extracted from PBMCs. The sample was also linked to a second study, of T cells in Graves' hyperthyroidism and ophthalmopathy.

The sample consisted of peripheral blood mononuclear cells (PBMCs), taken at new diagnosis, from a patient treated with antithyroid drugs. The receptors stem from a man younger than 45 with Graves disease.

The chain couples TRBV7-9 to TRBJ2-7; D is perhaps TRBD2 (5 bases). V lost 7 bases to trimming and J lost 6 bases, with 19 bases between them. This CDR3 comprises 14 residues. Germline assignment: CDR1 SEHNR and CDR2 FQNEAQ (reference sequence). The CDR3 coding sequence is TGTGCCAGCATCCGAATTCCGGGCGCGGGCGAGCAGTACTTC. Protein: CASIRIPGAGEQYF.

The rearrangement uses TRBV4-2 and TRBJ2-2; TRBD2 aligns across 10 bases. This CDR3 comprises 16 residues. Germline V lookup: CDR1 LGHNA, CDR2 YNFKEQ. J was trimmed by 4 bases and V by 3 bases; bases with no gene match: 5. Written as DNA, the CDR3 is TGTGCCAGCAGCCAGTCTAGCGGGAGAGGCACCGGGGAGCTGTTTTTT. As protein: CASSQSSGRGTGELFF.

At least ten counts were recorded for this clonotype. The V and J genes are TRBV12-5 and TRBJ2-5; the D call may be TRBD1 or TRBD2 (6 bases each). Looked up from germline, CDR1 is LGHNT and CDR2 is FRNRAP. The CDR3 loop spans 12 amino acids. V gave up 7 bases and J gave up 7 bases, with 13 bases separating them. Here the CDR3 reads CASARRGSTQYF. The CDR3, as DNA: TGTGCTAGTGCTAGGAGGGGGTCGACCCAGTACTTC.

This clonotype was seen ten or more times. The chain uses TRBV12-3 or TRBV12-4 and TRBJ2-2, with D uncertain. The CDR3 loop spans 13 amino acids. V dropped 8 bases and J dropped 4 bases, with 11 bases sitting between them. CDR3: CASHKIGTGELFF. The CDR3 DNA follows: TGTGCCAGCCATAAAATAGGCACCGGGGAGCTGTTTTTT.

This clonotype was counted ten times or more. The rearrangement links TRBV24-1 to TRBJ2-6, with D hard to call. CDR3 length: 16 residues. V dropped 3 bases and J dropped 0 bases, with 8 bases sitting between them. Germline V lookup: CDR1 KGHDR, CDR2 SFDVKD. Written as DNA, the CDR3 is TGTGCCACCAGTGATCCCGACTTCTCTGGGGCCAACGTCCTGACTTTC. Translated, it gives CATSDPDFSGANVLTF.